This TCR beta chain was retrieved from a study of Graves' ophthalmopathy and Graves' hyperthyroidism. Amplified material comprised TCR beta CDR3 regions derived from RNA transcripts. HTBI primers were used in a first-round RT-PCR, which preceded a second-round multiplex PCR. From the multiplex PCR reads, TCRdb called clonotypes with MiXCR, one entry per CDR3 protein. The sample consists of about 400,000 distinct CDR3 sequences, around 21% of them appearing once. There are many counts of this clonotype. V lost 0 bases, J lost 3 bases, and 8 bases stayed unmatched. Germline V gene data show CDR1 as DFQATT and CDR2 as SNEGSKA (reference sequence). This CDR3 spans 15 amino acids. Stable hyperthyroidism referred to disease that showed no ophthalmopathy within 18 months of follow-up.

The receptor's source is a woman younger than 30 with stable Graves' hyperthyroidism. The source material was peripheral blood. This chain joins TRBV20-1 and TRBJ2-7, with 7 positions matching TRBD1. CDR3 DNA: TGCAGTGCTAGAGATCACAGGGGAGTCCTCTACGAGCAGTACTTC. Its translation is CSARDHRGVLYEQYF.